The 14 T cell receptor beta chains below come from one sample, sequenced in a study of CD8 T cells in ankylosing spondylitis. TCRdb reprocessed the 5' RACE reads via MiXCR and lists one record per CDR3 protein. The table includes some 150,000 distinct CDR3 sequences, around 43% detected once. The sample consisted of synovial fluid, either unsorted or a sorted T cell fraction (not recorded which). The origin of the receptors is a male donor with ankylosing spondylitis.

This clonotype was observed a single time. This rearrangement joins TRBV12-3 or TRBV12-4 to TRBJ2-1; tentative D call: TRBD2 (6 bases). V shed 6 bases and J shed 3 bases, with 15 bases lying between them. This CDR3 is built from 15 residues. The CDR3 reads CASRKRGTLYNEQFF. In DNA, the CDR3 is TGTGCCAGCAGGAAACGGGGGACCCTCTACAATGAGCAGTTCTTC.

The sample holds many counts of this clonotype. The CDR3, as DNA: TGCAGTGCTAGAGACCCTGGGACCGACTACAATCAGCCCCAGCATTTT. Protein product: CSARDPGTDYNQPQHF. The V call is TRBV20-1, the J call TRBJ1-5, with D tentatively TRBD1 (5 bases). The CDR3 loop spans 16 amino acids. The V gene's germline CDR1 is DFQATT and CDR2 SNEGSKA (reference sequence). Trimming left V 0 bases short and J 3 bases short, with 15 bases between.

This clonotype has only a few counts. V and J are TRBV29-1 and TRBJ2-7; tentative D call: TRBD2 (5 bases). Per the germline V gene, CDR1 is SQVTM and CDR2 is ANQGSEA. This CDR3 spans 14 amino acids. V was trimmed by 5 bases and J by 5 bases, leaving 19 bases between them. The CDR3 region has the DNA TGCAGCGTTTTCGGCGGGCTGGCTGGGAACGAGCAGTACTTC. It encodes CSVFGGLAGNEQYF.

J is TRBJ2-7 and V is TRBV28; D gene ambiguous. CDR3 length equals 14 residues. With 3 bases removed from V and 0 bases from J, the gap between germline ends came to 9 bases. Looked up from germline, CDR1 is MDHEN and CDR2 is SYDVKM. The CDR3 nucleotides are TGTGCCAGCAGTTTCGTCCAGACCTCCTACGAGCAGTACTTC. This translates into CASSFVQTSYEQYF.

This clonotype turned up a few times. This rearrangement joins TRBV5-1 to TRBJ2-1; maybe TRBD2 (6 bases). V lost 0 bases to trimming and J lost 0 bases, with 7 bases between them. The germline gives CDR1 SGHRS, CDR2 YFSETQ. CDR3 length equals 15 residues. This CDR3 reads CASSLDGSSYNEQFF. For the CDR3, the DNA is TGCGCCAGCAGCTTGGACGGGAGCTCCTACAATGAGCAGTTCTTC.

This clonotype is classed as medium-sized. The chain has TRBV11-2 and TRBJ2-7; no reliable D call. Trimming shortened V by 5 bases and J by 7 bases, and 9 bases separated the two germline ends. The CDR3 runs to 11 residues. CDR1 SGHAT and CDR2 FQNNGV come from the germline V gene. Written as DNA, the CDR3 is TGTGCCAGCAGCCTGATGGAAGAGCAGTACTTC. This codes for CASSLMEEQYF.

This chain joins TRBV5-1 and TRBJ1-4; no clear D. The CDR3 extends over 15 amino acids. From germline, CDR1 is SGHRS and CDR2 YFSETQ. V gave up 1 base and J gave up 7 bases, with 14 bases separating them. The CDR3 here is CASSLYRARGEKLFF. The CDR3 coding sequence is TGCGCCAGCAGCTTGTATAGGGCGCGGGGTGAAAAACTGTTTTTT.

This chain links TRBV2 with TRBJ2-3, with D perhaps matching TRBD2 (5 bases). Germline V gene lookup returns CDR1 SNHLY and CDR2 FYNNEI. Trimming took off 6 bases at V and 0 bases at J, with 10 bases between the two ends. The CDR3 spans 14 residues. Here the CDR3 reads CASRVALSTDTQYF. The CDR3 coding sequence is TGTGCCAGCAGGGTAGCGCTCAGCACAGATACGCAGTATTTT.

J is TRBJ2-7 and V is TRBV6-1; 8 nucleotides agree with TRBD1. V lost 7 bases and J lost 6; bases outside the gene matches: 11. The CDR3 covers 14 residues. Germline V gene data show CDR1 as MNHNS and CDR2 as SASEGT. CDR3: CASTLIQGAAEQYF. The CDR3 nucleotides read TGTGCCAGCACCTTGATTCAGGGGGCGGCCGAGCAGTACTTC.

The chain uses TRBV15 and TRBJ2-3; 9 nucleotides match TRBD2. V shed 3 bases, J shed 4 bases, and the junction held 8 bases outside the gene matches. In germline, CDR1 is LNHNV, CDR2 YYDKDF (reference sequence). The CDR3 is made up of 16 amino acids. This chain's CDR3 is CATSRGEREVPDTQYF. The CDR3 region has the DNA TGTGCCACCAGCAGGGGGGAGCGGGAGGTCCCAGATACGCAGTATTTT.

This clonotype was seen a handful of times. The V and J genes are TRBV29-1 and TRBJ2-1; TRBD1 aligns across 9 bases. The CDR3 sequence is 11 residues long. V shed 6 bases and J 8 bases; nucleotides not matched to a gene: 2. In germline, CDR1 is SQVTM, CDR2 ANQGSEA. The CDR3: CSVGQGHEQFF. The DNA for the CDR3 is TGCAGCGTGGGACAGGGCCATGAGCAGTTCTTC.

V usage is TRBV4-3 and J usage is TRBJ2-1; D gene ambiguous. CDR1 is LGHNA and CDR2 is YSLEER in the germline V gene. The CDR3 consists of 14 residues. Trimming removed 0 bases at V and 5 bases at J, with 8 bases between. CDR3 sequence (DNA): TGCGCCAGCAGCCAAGATCCCAGACACAATGAGCAGTTCTTC. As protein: CASSQDPRHNEQFF.

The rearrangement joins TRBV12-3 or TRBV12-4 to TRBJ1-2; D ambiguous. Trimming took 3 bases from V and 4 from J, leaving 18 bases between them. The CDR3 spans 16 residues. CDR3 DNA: TGTGCCAGCAGTTTTGGCGCCCTATCGCTAAGCTATGGCTACACCTTC. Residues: CASSFGALSLSYGYTF.

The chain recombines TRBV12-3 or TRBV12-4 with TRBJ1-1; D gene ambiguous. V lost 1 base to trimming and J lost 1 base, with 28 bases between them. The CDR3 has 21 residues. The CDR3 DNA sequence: TGTGCCAGCAGTTTAGGGCCTGGGATCCTTTACCCGAATAAACGGAACACTGAAGCTTTCTTT. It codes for CASSLGPGILYPNKRNTEAFF.